The 13 T cell receptor beta chains in this list originate from one sample, sequenced in a study of blood T cells in healthy people across ages. A second PCR, run for roughly 7 to 11 cycles, used a sample-barcoded 5' primer plus a J-beta primer mix. TCRdb reprocessed the 5' RACE reads with MiXCR, giving one entry per CDR3 protein. This repertoire shows approximately 810,000 distinct CDR3 sequences, 29% found once; its top ten account for roughly a sixth. The sample consisted of blood. These receptor sequences come from a woman of 80 years or more in good health.

With regard to this clonotype: This is likely a read error, given that the CDR3 carries no conserved phenylalanine or tryptophan at its end. The limits of the CDR3 on the DNA are not certain, so only TCRdb's listed CDR3 is given. The gene calls are TRBV5-1 and TRBJ2-5; the table assigns TRBD2, which was not confirmed against the DNA. The CDR3 has 14 amino acids, counting both end residues. Germline CDR1 and CDR2: SGHRS and YFSETQ. The CDR3 loop is CASSLVGSQETQHY.

This clonotype was detected ten times or more. The rearrangement joins TRBV11-2 to TRBJ2-3; D might be TRBD1 or TRBD2, each matching 5 bases. V was clipped by 5 bases and J by 0 bases, with 18 bases between them. Germline assignment: CDR1 SGHAT and CDR2 FQNNGV. CDR3 length equals 17 residues. The CDR3 region has the DNA TGTGCCAGCAGCCCCTTCGGGACGGCGGCTAGCACAGATACGCAGTATTTT. Protein product: CASSPFGTAASTDTQYF. Drawing the rest from reference TRBV11-2 and TRBJ2-3, the complete variable domain is EAGVAQSPRYKIIEKRQSVAFWCNPISGHATLYWYQQILGQGPKLLIQFQNNGVVDDSQLPKDRFSAERLKGVDSTLKIQPAKLEDSAVYLCASSPFGTAASTDTQYFGPGTRLTVL.

Concerning this clonotype: A much larger clone differs from this one at a single base, so this may be a read error. The V and J genes are TRBV7-9 and TRBJ2-1; TRBD2 matches at 11 bases. This CDR3 region has 16 residues. From germline, CDR1 is SEHNR and CDR2 FQNEAQ (reference sequence). CDR3 nucleotides: TGTGCCAGCAGCAGACGCTTAGCGGGGGGGCTGGATGAGCATTTCTTC. This translates into CASSRRLAGGLDEHFF.

This rearrangement joins TRBV5-1 to TRBJ2-7, with 9 nucleotides matching TRBD2. Per the germline V gene, CDR1 is SGHRS and CDR2 is YFSETQ. This CDR3 is 15 amino acids long. With 4 bases clipped from V and 12 bases from J, the junction kept 17 bases outside the gene matches. CDR3 in amino acids: CASSPALAGSETLYF. CDR3 bases: TGCGCCAGCAGCCCAGCCCTAGCGGGGTCGGAGACCCTGTACTTC.

This clonotype was recorded at least ten times. The chain recombines TRBV20-1 with TRBJ2-5, with no clear D. Germline lookup yields CDR1 DFQATT and CDR2 SNEGSKA (reference sequence). CDR3 length: 13 amino acids. Between the trimmed V and J ends, which lost 5 bases and 1 base, there was a span of 11 bases. The DNA for the CDR3 is TGCAGTGCTCGGCAGTCCCCCCAAGAGACCCAGTACTTC. This translates into CSARQSPQETQYF.

In its sample, this clonotype was seen many times. The V call is TRBV5-1, the J call TRBJ2-3, with D uncertain. V lost 1 base to trimming and J lost 4 bases, with 7 bases between them. The CDR3 extends over 13 amino acids. Germline V CDR1 and CDR2: SGHRS, YFSETQ. The chain's CDR3 is CASSLSLADTQYF. The CDR3, as DNA: TGCGCCAGCAGCTTGTCTCTGGCAGATACGCAGTATTTT.

This clonotype has only a few counts. Being one base from a much bigger clone, this may be a read error. The V gene is TRBV4-3, the J gene TRBJ2-5, with 10 positions matching TRBD2. Germline CDR1 LGHNA, CDR2 YSLEER. This CDR3 contains 16 residues. J lost 6 bases, V lost 0 bases, and 7 bases had no gene match. CDR3 sequence reads: CASSQDRAGGRKTQYF. As DNA, the CDR3 is TGCGCCAGCAGCCAAGATCGAGCGGGGGGGCGAAAGACCCAGTACTTC.

The table lists this clonotype with many counts. This sequence joins TRBV5-1 and TRBJ2-5; 8 nucleotides line up with TRBD2. The CDR3 runs to 16 residues. Germline V CDR1 and CDR2: SGHRS, YFSETQ. V shed 0 bases and J 2 bases; nucleotides not matched to a gene: 6. The CDR3 protein is CASSLGAGDRQETQYF. For the CDR3, the DNA is TGCGCCAGCAGCTTGGGAGCGGGGGATCGGCAAGAGACCCAGTACTTC.

This clonotype was counted between two and nine times. This may arise from a read error, as a much more abundant clone is one base away. The genes are TRBV7-2 and TRBJ2-1; 10 nucleotides line up with TRBD2. Germline trimming cut 1 base from V and 13 bases from J; bases unmatched to any gene: 16. This CDR3 has 17 residues. Per the germline V gene, CDR1 is SGHTA and CDR2 is FQGNSA. The CDR3 DNA sequence: TGTGCCAGCAGCTTAGTGGTAGCGGGGGGAAAACAAGAGACCCAGTTCTTC. Its protein product is CASSLVVAGGKQETQFF.

Many counts were recorded for this clonotype. V usage is TRBV10-3 and J usage is TRBJ1-2; D gene ambiguous. Trimming removed 5 bases at V and 6 bases at J, with 13 bases between. The germline V gene encodes CDR1 ENHRY and CDR2 SYGVKD. The CDR3 loop spans 13 amino acids. The CDR3 region is CAISFQESHGYTF. As DNA, the CDR3 is TGTGCCATCAGTTTCCAGGAGAGCCATGGCTACACCTTC.

This chain links TRBV6-2 or TRBV6-3 with TRBJ1-1; 7 nucleotides agree with TRBD1. CDR1 is MNHEY and CDR2 is SVGEGT in the germline V gene. This CDR3 spans 14 amino acids. Trimming removed 8 bases from V and 3 bases from J; junction bases left unmatched: 9. CDR3 nucleotides: TGTGCCAGCGGGACAGCGAATGGGGACACTGAAGCTTTCTTT. Encoded protein: CASGTANGDTEAFF.

At least ten counts were recorded for this clonotype. The J gene is TRBJ2-3, the V gene TRBV7-2; 9 bases agree with TRBD1. Losses at the gene ends were 5 bases for V and 5 bases for J; bases not matched to a gene: 8. Germline values: CDR1 SGHTA, CDR2 FQGNSA. The CDR3 extends over 15 amino acids. The CDR3 loop is CASSPRTGVVDTQYF. CDR3 in DNA: TGTGCCAGCAGCCCCCGGACAGGGGTTGTAGATACGCAGTATTTT.

In this sample, this clonotype turned up a few times. The chain couples TRBV20-1 to TRBJ2-3; D may be TRBD1 (6 bases). Trimming removed 1 base from V and 6 bases from J, with 8 bases in between. The CDR3 covers 12 residues. Germline assignment: CDR1 DFQATT and CDR2 SNEGSKA (reference sequence). CDR3 coding DNA: TGCAGTGCTAGAGGTGACAGGGATACGCAGTATTTT. Translation: CSARGDRDTQYF.